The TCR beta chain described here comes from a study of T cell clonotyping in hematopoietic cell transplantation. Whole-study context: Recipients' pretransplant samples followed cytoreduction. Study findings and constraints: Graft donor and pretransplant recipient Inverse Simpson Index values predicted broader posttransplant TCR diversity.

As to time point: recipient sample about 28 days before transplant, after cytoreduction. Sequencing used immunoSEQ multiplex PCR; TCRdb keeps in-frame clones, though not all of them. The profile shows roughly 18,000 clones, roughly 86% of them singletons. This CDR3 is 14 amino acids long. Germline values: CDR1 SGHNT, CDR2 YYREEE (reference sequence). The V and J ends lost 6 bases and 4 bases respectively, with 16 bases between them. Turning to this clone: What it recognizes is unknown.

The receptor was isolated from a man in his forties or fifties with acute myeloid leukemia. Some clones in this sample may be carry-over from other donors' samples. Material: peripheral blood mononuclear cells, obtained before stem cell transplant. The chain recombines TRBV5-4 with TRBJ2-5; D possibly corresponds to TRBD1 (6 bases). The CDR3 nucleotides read TGTGCCAGCACCTCAATGGCAGGGGCAGAGACCCAGTACTTC. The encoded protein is CASTSMAGAETQYF.